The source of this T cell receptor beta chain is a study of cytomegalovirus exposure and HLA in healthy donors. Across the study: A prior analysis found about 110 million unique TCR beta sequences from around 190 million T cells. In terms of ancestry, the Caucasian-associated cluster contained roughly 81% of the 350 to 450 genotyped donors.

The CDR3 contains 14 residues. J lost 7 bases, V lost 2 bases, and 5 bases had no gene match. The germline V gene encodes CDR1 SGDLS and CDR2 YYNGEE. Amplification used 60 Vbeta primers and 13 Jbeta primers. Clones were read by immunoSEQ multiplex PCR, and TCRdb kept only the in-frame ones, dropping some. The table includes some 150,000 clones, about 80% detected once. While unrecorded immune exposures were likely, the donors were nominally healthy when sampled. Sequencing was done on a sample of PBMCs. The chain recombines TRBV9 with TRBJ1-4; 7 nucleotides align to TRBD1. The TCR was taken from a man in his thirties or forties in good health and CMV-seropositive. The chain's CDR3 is CASSVDRASEKLFF. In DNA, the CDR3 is TGTGCCAGCAGCGTCGACAGGGCGAGTGAAAAACTGTTTTTT.